These 17 T cell receptor beta chains came from one sample sequenced in a study of T cells in Graves' hyperthyroidism and ophthalmopathy. Researchers took RNA transcripts and amplified the TCR beta CDR3 regions from them. Using the HTBI primer set, a first-round RT-PCR was run on the TCR CDR3. TCRdb reanalysed the multiplex PCR reads using MiXCR and keeps one entry per CDR3 protein. Counted here are roughly 600,000 distinct CDR3 sequences, roughly 15% occurring once; the ten biggest clones make up around 13%. Source material: blood. All receptors come from a woman between 45 and 60 years old with Graves' ophthalmopathy.

In this sample, this clonotype turned up many times. The chain has TRBV19 and TRBJ1-1; no clear D. V dropped 5 bases and J dropped 3 bases, with 13 bases sitting between them. The germline V gene encodes CDR1 LNHDA and CDR2 SQIVND (reference sequence). CDR3 size: 14 residues. CDR3 nucleotides: TGTGCCAGTAGTTTGAGATCCGTGGACACTGAAGCTTTCTTT. Translated: CASSLRSVDTEAFF.

Many counts were recorded for this clonotype. This chain uses TRBV5-1 with TRBJ2-1; 7 bases agree with TRBD2. Trimming at V came to 4 bases and at J to 3 bases, leaving 7 bases not matched to a gene. Germline V gene sequence: CDR1 SGHRS, CDR2 YFSETQ. CDR3 length: 15 amino acids. The CDR3 nucleotides are TGCGCCAGCAGCGGGCTAGCGGATCTCTACAATGAGCAGTTCTTC. Protein product: CASSGLADLYNEQFF.

This clonotype was seen at least ten times. J is TRBJ2-1 and V is TRBV6-2 or TRBV6-3, with TRBD2 matching over 8 bases. CDR1 is MNHEY, CDR2 SVGEGT, per germline. The CDR3 sequence is 16 residues long. The J segment lost 8 bases and the V segment lost 8 bases, leaving 17 bases of the junction unmatched. In DNA form, the CDR3 reads TGTGCCAGCCGCGAAGTAGGACTAGCCGGGGTCGATGAGCAGTTCTTC. It translates to CASREVGLAGVDEQFF.

The sample holds many counts of this clonotype. This rearrangement joins TRBV18 to TRBJ1-2, with unresolved D. Trimming pared 3 bases from V and 3 bases from J, leaving 11 bases between. Germline V gives CDR1 KGHSH, CDR2 LQKENI. CDR3 length: 14 residues. As DNA, the CDR3 is TGTGCCAGCTCACCCATAACAGAAGACTATGGCTACACCTTC. Amino acid sequence: CASSPITEDYGYTF.

This clonotype has a count of ten or more. This chain uses TRBV6-6 with TRBJ2-3; 9 positions match TRBD1. This CDR3 region has 17 residues. V shed 0 bases and J 6 bases; nucleotides not matched to a gene: 10. CDR1 and CDR2 (germline): MNHNY, SVGAGI (reference sequence). The chain's CDR3 is CASSYSITGTGTDTQYF. The CDR3 DNA follows: TGTGCCAGCAGTTACTCAATAACCGGGACAGGGACCGATACGCAGTATTTT.

The rearrangement links TRBV6-1 to TRBJ2-7; D may be TRBD2 (7 bases). The CDR3 spans 15 residues. The V and J ends lost 6 bases and 6 bases respectively, with 21 bases between them. Germline lookup yields CDR1 MNHNS and CDR2 SASEGT. CDR3 residues: CASSDIVGGGGEQYF. DNA for the CDR3: TGTGCCAGCAGCGACATAGTGGGAGGGGGGGGCGAGCAGTACTTC.

This clonotype was detected ten times or more. The genes are TRBV18 and TRBJ1-4, with 7 bases lining up with TRBD1. Germline CDR1 KGHSH, CDR2 LQKENI. The length of the CDR3 is 16 residues. With 6 bases clipped from V and 3 bases from J, the junction kept 10 bases outside the gene matches. The CDR3 protein is CASSPRGTVANEKLFF. The CDR3 DNA reads TGTGCCAGCTCCCCTCGCGGGACAGTTGCTAATGAAAAACTGTTTTTT.

This clonotype came up a few times. This rearrangement joins TRBV19 to TRBJ2-7; 9 bases match TRBD1. V trimming: 6 bases; J trimming: 2 bases; junction bases outside the gene matches: 11. This CDR3 has 16 amino acids. Germline CDR1 reads LNHDA; CDR2 reads SQIVND (reference sequence). CDR3 region: CASRKTGTGLTYEQYF. Written as DNA, the CDR3 is TGTGCCAGTAGGAAAACTGGGACAGGGTTAACCTACGAGCAGTACTTC.

This clonotype appeared many times. The chain carries TRBV5-5 and TRBJ1-2, with 9 bases matching TRBD1. CDR3 length equals 18 residues. Germline V CDR1 and CDR2: SGHKS, YYEKEE (reference sequence). V dropped 4 bases and J dropped 8; count of bases not matched to a gene: 21. The CDR3 here is CASSIRYRDRVTDFGYTF. The CDR3 DNA reads TGTGCCAGCAGCATTCGATACCGGGACAGGGTTACTGACTTCGGCTACACCTTC.

This clonotype was observed at least ten times. This chain links TRBV20-1 with TRBJ2-1; no clear D gene. CDR1 DFQATT and CDR2 SNEGSKA come from the germline V gene (reference sequence). The CDR3 loop spans 12 amino acids. CDR3: CSEVLLYNEQFF. The DNA for the CDR3 is TGCAGCGAGGTTCTCCTCTACAATGAGCAGTTCTTC.

Many counts were recorded for this clonotype. V is TRBV5-1 and J is TRBJ2-3, with 7 bases that match TRBD2. This CDR3 is built from 15 residues. Germline CDR1 and CDR2: SGHRS and YFSETQ. With V trimmed by 3 bases and J by 1 base, 5 bases remained unmatched. DNA for the CDR3: TGCGCCAGCAGCTGGGAGGGGATTGGCACAGATACGCAGTATTTT. Translating it yields CASSWEGIGTDTQYF.

The sample holds many counts of this clonotype. The chain employs TRBV12-3 or TRBV12-4 and TRBJ1-1, with 7 bases fitting TRBD1. The CDR3 runs 15 residues. J was trimmed by 1 base and V by 6 bases; bases with no gene match: 8. In DNA, the CDR3 is TGTGCCAGCAGACTACGGGGACAGACGAACACTGAAGCTTTCTTT. Protein product: CASRLRGQTNTEAFF.

The CDR3: CSPPQRTKRGQFF. As DNA, the CDR3 is TGCAGCCCCCCTCAGCGGACAAAACGGGGGCAGTTCTTC. The chain combines TRBV29-1 with TRBJ2-1, with D perhaps TRBD1 or TRBD2 (5 bases each). Germline CDR1 reads SQVTM; CDR2 reads ANQGSEA. CDR3 length: 13 residues. With 8 bases removed from V and 12 bases from J, the gap between germline ends came to 23 bases.

This clonotype was counted many times. This sequence joins TRBV6-1 and TRBJ2-7, with no clear D. V lost 7 bases and J lost 0, with 16 bases in between. The CDR3 loop spans 15 amino acids. Per the germline V gene, CDR1 is MNHNS and CDR2 is SASEGT. This CDR3 reads CASTLTGDASYEQYF. CDR3 sequence (DNA): TGTGCCAGCACTCTGACTGGGGATGCCTCCTACGAGCAGTACTTC.

In this sample, this clonotype turned up many times. The chain is built from TRBV28 and TRBJ2-1; 8 bases are shared with TRBD2. Germline lookup yields CDR1 MDHEN and CDR2 SYDVKM. The CDR3 contains 15 residues. J lost 7 bases, V lost 10 bases, and 15 bases had no gene match. CDR3 loop: CATGPPGLGGNEQFF. CDR3 nucleotide sequence: TGTGCCACCGGGCCCCCGGGACTAGGTGGGAATGAGCAGTTCTTC.

In this sample, this clonotype turned up many times. The V call is TRBV7-3, the J call TRBJ2-2; TRBD2 matches 7 bases. J gave up 4 bases and V 5 bases, and 10 bases lay outside the gene matches. Germline CDR1 SGHTA, CDR2 FQGTGA. The CDR3 contains 16 residues. CDR3 nucleotides: TGTGCCAGCAGCCCCCGGCCCCTAGCGGCCACCGGGGAGCTGTTTTTT. It is translated as CASSPRPLAATGELFF.

The chain couples TRBV9 to TRBJ1-1; D unresolved. The CDR3 loop spans 12 amino acids. V lost 4 bases and J lost 6, with 10 bases in between. Germline loops: CDR1 SGDLS, CDR2 YYNGEE. The CDR3 spells CASSRDISEAFF. The DNA of the CDR3 is TGTGCCAGCAGCCGAGACATATCTGAAGCTTTCTTT.